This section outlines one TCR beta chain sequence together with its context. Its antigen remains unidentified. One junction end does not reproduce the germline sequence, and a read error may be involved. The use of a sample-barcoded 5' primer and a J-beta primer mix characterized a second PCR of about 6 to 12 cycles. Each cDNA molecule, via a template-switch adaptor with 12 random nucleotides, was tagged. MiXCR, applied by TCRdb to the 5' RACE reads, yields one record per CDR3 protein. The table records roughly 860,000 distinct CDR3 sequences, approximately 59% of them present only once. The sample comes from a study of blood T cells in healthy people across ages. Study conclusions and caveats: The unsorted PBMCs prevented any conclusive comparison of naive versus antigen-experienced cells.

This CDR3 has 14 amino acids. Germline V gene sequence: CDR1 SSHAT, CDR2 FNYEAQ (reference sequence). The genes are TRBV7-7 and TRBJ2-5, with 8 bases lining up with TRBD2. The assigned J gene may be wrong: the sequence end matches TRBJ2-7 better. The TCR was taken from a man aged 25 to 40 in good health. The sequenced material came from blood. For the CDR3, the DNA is TGTGCTAGCAGCGGGAGCCCAGGGGATCACGAGCAGTACTTC. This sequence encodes CASSGSPGDHEQYF.